A single sample gave rise to the 7 T cell receptor beta chains below, sequenced in a study of cytomegalovirus exposure and HLA in healthy donors. PCR used 60 Vbeta primers and 13 Jbeta primers. Only in-frame clones appear in the TCRdb table, and some are missing; sequencing was by immunoSEQ multiplex PCR. The top ten clones hold 1.3% of a sample with more than 85,000 clones, around four fifths of them seen once. Sequenced: PBMCs. The source of these receptors is a man aged 25 to 40 in good health and CMV-seronegative.

The CDR3 coding sequence is TGTGCCTGGAGGGCCTCTAGCGGGATCACCTACGAGCAGTACTTC. This sequence encodes CAWRASSGITYEQYF. The chain recombines TRBV30 with TRBJ2-7, with 9 bases that match TRBD2. Germline-derived CDR1 and CDR2 are GTSNPN and SVGIG (reference sequence). The CDR3 runs 15 residues. V shed 3 bases and J 2 bases; nucleotides not matched to a gene: 8. Drawing the rest from reference TRBV30 and TRBJ2-7, the complete variable domain is SQTIHQWPATLVQPVGSPLSLECTVEGTSNPNLYWYRQAAGRGLQLLFYSVGIGQISSEVPQNLSASRPQDRQFILSSKKLLLSDSGFYLCAWRASSGITYEQYFGPGTRLTVT.

V gene TRBV12-5 combines with J gene TRBJ2-2; 7 bases fit TRBD1. V dropped 6 bases and J dropped 5; count of bases not matched to a gene: 3. The CDR3 is 13 amino acids. CDR1 is LGHNT, CDR2 FRNRAP, per germline. CDR3 DNA sequence: TGTGCTAGTGGAAGACAGGGAACCGGGGAGCTGTTTTTT. Translation: CASGRQGTGELFF.

The rearrangement joins TRBV28 to TRBJ2-2; tentatively, D is TRBD1 (6 bases). CDR1 and CDR2 (germline): MDHEN, SYDVKM. Trimming shortened V by 2 bases and J by 6 bases, and 10 bases separated the two germline ends. This CDR3 has 14 residues. CDR3: CASSLETGSGELFF. The DNA for the CDR3 is TGTGCCAGCAGTTTAGAAACAGGGTCCGGGGAGCTGTTTTTT.

The V and J genes are TRBV7-9 and TRBJ2-5; TRBD2 matches at 11 bases. From germline, CDR1 is SEHNR and CDR2 FQNEAQ (reference sequence). The ends lost 4 bases at V and 3 bases at J; junction bases unmatched: 7. This CDR3 comprises 16 residues. CDR3 residues: CASSSIAGGAKETQYF. The CDR3 coding sequence is TGTGCCAGCAGCTCGATAGCGGGAGGGGCTAAAGAGACCCAGTACTTC.

This chain connects TRBV29-1 to TRBJ2-5; D remains unclear. From germline, CDR1 is SQVTM and CDR2 ANQGSEA. V lost 8 bases and J lost 4, with 17 bases in between. The CDR3 covers 13 residues. CDR3 loop: CSTVPNLRETQYF. For the CDR3, the DNA is TGCAGCACCGTCCCAAATTTGCGAGAGACCCAGTACTTC. Drawing the rest from reference TRBV29-1 and TRBJ2-5, the complete variable domain is SAVISQKPSRDICQRGTSLTIQCQVDSQVTMMFWYRQQPGQSLTLIATANQGSEATYESGFVIDKFPISRPNLTFSTLTVSNMSPEDSSIYLCSTVPNLRETQYFGPGTRLLVL.

This clone was detected only a few times. The genes are TRBV9 and TRBJ1-2; D not resolved. Per the germline V gene, CDR1 is SGDLS and CDR2 is YYNGEE. V lost 0 bases and J 8 bases, leaving 11 bases between the germline ends. The CDR3 runs 13 residues. CDR3 nucleotide sequence: TGTGCCAGCAGCGTAGCGCGGGGAGGAGGCTACACCTTC. Protein product: CASSVARGGGYTF.

The chain uses TRBV9 and TRBJ2-7, with TRBD1 identical over 7 bases. Trimming took 4 bases from V and 4 from J; bases not matched to a gene: 5. This CDR3 spans 13 amino acids. CDR1 is SGDLS and CDR2 is YYNGEE in the germline V gene. CDR3 sequence reads: CASSPGQVYEQYF. In nucleotides, the CDR3 is TGTGCCAGCAGCCCCGGACAGGTTTACGAGCAGTACTTC.